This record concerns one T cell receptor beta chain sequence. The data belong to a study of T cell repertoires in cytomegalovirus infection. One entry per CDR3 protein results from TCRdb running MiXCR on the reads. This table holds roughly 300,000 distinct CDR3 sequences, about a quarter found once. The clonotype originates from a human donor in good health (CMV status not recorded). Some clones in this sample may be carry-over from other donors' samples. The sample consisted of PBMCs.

CDR3 loop: CASSLMGQGAADTQYF. The CDR3 bases are TGTGCCAGCAGCCTAATGGGACAGGGAGCGGCAGATACGCAGTATTTT. The chain couples TRBV11-2 to TRBJ2-3; TRBD1 matches 9 bases. Looked up from germline, CDR1 is SGHAT and CDR2 is FQNNGV. The CDR3 is made up of 16 amino acids. J gave up 4 bases and V 5 bases, and 10 bases lay outside the gene matches. The whole variable domain, remainder taken from reference TRBV11-2 and TRBJ2-3, is EAGVAQSPRYKIIEKRQSVAFWCNPISGHATLYWYQQILGQGPKLLIQFQNNGVVDDSQLPKDRFSAERLKGVDSTLKIQPAKLEDSAVYLCASSLMGQGAADTQYFGPGTRLTVL.